This T cell receptor beta chain appears in the sequencing data of a study of blood T cell repertoires in COVID-19. For the study at large: The United States, Italy and Spain were the sources of the acute and convalescent COVID-19 samples. The analysed material was cDNA or gDNA that came from T cells, B-cell-depleted T cells, or PBMCs.

Germline V gene lookup returns CDR1 MDHEN and CDR2 SYDVKM. This CDR3 is built from 13 residues. Trimming cost V 3 bases and J 4 bases, with 9 bases left between them. Original analysis: Counts of nucleated cells, estimated from reference gene primer amplification, were obtained. The data were produced by immunoSEQ multiplex PCR, yet TCRdb's version contains in-frame clones alone and is incomplete. The DNA was the basis for D and trimming; V, J and clone size are from that table. The sample lists approximately 210,000 clones, around 80% occurring once. The sample consisted of peripheral blood. This sequence joins TRBV28 and TRBJ1-1; D call uncertain. This receptor was taken from a human donor in a cohort sampled during active COVID-19. CDR3 sequence: CASSFIGVTEAFF. CDR3 nucleotide sequence: TGTGCCAGCAGTTTTATAGGAGTCACTGAAGCTTTCTTT.